Detailed here is one T cell receptor (beta chain). UMI-labeled 5' RACE yielded the TRB cDNA libraries. TCRdb re-called the 5' RACE reads and gives one entry per CDR3 protein, without DNA. Its listing shows 130,000 or so distinct CDR3 sequences. This sample was taken from a study of CXCR3-negative and CXCR3-positive naive CD8 T cells. Sequencing used naive CXCR3- CD8+ T cells from blood. As to subset: CD45RO-CCR7+CD27+CD95- naive CD8+ T cells lacking CXCR3 (TNR3-). This TCR was recovered from a human donor in good health. Some clones in this sample may be carry-over from other donors' samples.

The CDR3: CASSQAYGYTF. The V gene is TRBV4-1, the J gene TRBJ1-2. Germline V gene data show CDR1 as MGHRA and CDR2 as YSYEKL. This CDR3 has 11 residues.